This T cell receptor beta chain emerged from a study of human T cells and chemical hapten exposure. Study summary: Diphenylcyclopropenone was administered weekly to the scalp of patients throughout the roughly 23-week study. Study outcomes and limitations: Relative to control repertoires, expanded TCRs gave rise to significantly more large CDR3 similarity clusters.

MiXCR, applied by TCRdb to the RACE reads, yields one record per CDR3 protein. This table holds 70,000 to 90,000 distinct CDR3 sequences, about 10% found once. About this clonotype: No antigen is known for it.

As for time point: patch test 3, about 24 weeks after DPC sensitization. Treatment described: therapeutic diphenylcyclopropenone sensitization with weekly scalp DPC. Blood draws came first, before each patch test. Trimming cost V 8 bases and J 9 bases, with 16 bases left between them. This CDR3 comprises 13 residues. Germline CDR1 KGHDR, CDR2 SFDVKD. This receptor was identified in a woman between 50 and 59 years old with alopecia areata. Some clones in this sample may be carry-over from other donors' samples. The sample was whole blood, taken in connection with sensitization to the hapten diphenylcyclopropenone (DPC). This chain uses TRBV24-1 with TRBJ2-1; D perhaps matches TRBD2 (6 bases). This CDR3 is CATTLGGSGEQFF. As DNA, the CDR3 is TGTGCCACCACTCTTGGGGGGTCCGGTGAGCAGTTCTTC.